This T cell receptor (beta chain) was recovered during a study of cytomegalovirus exposure and HLA in healthy donors. Study-wide context: Prior work identified around 100 million unique TCR beta sequences in approximately 200 million T cells. Study observations and caveats: Looking again later, the authors saw that most CMV-associated TCR beta chains seemed HLA-restricted.

With regard to this clone: Its antigen is unidentified.

This CDR3 is built from 14 residues. The junction had 7 bases not matched to a gene; V was cut back by 5 bases and J by 5 bases. Germline CDR1 reads SGHVS; CDR2 reads FNYEAQ. 60 Vbeta and 13 Jbeta primers were used in PCR. Libraries were prepared by immunoSEQ multiplex PCR; TCRdb keeps only in-frame clonotypes and omits some of them. This sample has 150,000 or so clones, with around 78% found just once. The chain links TRBV7-6 to TRBJ1-2; 8 bases are a match to TRBD1. Sequencing was done on a sample of PBMCs. The origin of this receptor is a woman between 18 and 29 years old in good health and CMV-seronegative. Written as DNA, the CDR3 is TGTGCCAGCAGCCCCTGGGACAGGCGATATGGCTACACCTTC. Its protein is CASSPWDRRYGYTF.